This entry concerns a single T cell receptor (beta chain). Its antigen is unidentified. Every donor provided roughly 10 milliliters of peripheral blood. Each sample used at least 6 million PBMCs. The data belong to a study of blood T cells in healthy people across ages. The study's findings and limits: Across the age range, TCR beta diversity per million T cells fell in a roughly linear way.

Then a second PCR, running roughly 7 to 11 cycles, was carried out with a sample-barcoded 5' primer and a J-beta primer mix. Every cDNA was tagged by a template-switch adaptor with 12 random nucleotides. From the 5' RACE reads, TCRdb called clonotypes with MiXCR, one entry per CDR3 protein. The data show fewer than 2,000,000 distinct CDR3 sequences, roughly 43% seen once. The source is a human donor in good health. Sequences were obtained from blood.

CDR3 nucleotide sequence: TGTGCCAGCAGCTCCACGCCGTGGGATGCTTTCTTT. It codes for CASSSTPWDAFF. This chain joins TRBV7-9 and TRBJ1-1; D is undetermined. There are 12 residues in the CDR3. The ends were cut back, 4 bases at V and 11 bases at J, with 14 bases in the middle. In germline, CDR1 is SEHNR, CDR2 FQNEAQ (reference sequence).